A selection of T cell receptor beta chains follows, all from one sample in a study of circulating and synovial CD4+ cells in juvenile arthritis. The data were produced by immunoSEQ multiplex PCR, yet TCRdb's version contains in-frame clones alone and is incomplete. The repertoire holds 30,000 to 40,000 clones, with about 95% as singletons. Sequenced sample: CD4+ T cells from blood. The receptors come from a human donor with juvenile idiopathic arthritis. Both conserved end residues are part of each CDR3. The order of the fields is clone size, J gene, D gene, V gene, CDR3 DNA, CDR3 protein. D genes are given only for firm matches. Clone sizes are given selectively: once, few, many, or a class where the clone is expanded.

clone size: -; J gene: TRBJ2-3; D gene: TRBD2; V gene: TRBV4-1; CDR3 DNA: TGCGCCAGCAGCCAGGGCATGTGGGGTGTGCTAGCGGATCCTAGCACAGATACGCAGTATTTT; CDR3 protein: CASSQGMWGVLADPSTDTQYF
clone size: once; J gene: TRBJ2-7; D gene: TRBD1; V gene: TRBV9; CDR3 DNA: TGTGCCAGCAGCGTAGGGGACAGACATTACGAGCAGTACTTC; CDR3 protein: CASSVGDRHYEQYF
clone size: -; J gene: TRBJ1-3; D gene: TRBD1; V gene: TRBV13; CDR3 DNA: TGTGCCAGCAGCTTGTCCCGGAAGACAGGGCCCAGGGGGGCTAACACCATATATTTT; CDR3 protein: CASSLSRKTGPRGANTIYF
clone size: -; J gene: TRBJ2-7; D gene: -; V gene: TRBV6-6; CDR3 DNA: TGTGCCAGCAGGCCCCAGGGGAACAGCAACGAGCAGTACTTC; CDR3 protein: CASRPQGNSNEQYF
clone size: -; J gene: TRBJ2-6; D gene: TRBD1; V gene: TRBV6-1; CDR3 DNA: TGTGCCAGCAGGCGGACAGGGGCGGGGGCCAACGTCCTGACTTTC; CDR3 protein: CASRRTGAGANVLTF
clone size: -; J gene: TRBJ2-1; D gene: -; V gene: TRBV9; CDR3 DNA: TGTGCCAGCAGCCCCGAGCTATGGTCCTACAATGAGCAGTTCTTC; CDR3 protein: CASSPELWSYNEQFF
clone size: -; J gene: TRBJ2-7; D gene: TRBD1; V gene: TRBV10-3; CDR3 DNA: TGTGCCATTAAAGGGGGCAGTGGTTCCTACGAGCAGTACTTC; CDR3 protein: CAIKGGSGSYEQYF
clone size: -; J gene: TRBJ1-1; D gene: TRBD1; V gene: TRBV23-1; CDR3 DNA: TGCGCCAGCAGTCAACCCGGGACAGTGTCTTGCGCTTTCTTT; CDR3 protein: CASSQPGTVSCAFF
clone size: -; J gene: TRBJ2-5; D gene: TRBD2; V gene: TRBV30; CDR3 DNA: TGTGCCTGGAGTCCGCTAGCGGGCGGTGAGACCCAGTACTTC; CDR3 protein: CAWSPLAGGETQYF
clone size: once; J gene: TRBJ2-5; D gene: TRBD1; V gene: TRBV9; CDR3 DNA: TGTGCCAGCAGCAAACAGGGGACCCAAGAGACCCAGTACTTC; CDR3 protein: CASSKQGTQETQYF
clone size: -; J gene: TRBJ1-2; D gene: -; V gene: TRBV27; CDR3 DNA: TGTGCCAGCAGTTCCCCCAGGGCGCCTGGCTACACCTTC; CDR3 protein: CASSSPRAPGYTF
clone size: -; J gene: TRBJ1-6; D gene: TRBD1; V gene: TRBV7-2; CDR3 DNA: TGTGCCAGCAGCCCCCGGACAGGGGAGGATAATTCACCCCTCCACTTT; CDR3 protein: CASSPRTGEDNSPLHF
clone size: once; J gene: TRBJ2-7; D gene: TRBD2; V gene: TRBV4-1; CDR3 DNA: TGCGCCAGCAGCCAGGGTCTAGCGGGGGTGCCCGGCGAGCAGTACTTC; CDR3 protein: CASSQGLAGVPGEQYF
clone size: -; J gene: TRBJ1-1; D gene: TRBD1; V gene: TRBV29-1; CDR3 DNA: TGCAGCGTTGTCCGGGACAGCCCCACTGAAGCTTTCTTT; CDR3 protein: CSVVRDSPTEAFF
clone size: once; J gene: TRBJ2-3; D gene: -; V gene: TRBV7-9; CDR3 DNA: TGTGCCAGCAGCAACACAGGTCCGACAGATACGCAGTATTTT; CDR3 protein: CASSNTGPTDTQYF
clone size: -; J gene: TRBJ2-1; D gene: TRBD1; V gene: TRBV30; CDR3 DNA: TGTGCCTGGAGTGTGCCACAGGGGGCGTACAATGAGCAGTTCTTC; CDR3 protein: CAWSVPQGAYNEQFF
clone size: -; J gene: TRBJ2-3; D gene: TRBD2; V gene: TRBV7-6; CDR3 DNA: TGTGCCAGCAGCCGAACGCCGACGGGGGGGGCGACAGATACGCAGTATTTT; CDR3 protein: CASSRTPTGGATDTQYF
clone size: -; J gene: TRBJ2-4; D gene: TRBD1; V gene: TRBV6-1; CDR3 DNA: TGTGCCAGCAGTGGACAGGGAACCCCCTTACTAGCCAAAAACATTCAGTACTTC; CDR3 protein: CASSGQGTPLLAKNIQYF
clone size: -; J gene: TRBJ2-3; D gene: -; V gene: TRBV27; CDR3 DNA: TGTGCCAGCAGTTCGCCCAGCGGGTTGGGGACAGATACGCAGTATTTT; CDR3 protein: CASSSPSGLGTDTQYF
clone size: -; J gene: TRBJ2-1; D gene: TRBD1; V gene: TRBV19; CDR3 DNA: TGTGCCAGTAGTTTCGTAGGGGGCATCTACAATGAGCAGTTCTTC; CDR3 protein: CASSFVGGIYNEQFF
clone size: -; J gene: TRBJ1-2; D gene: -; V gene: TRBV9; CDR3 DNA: TGTGCCAGCAGCGTAGACGGAGTCTATGGCTACACCTTC; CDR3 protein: CASSVDGVYGYTF
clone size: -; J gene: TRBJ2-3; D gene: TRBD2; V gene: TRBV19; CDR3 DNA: TGTGCCAGTAGTATAGGGGGCGGGGGGGGCACAGATACGCAGTATTTT; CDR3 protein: CASSIGGGGGTDTQYF
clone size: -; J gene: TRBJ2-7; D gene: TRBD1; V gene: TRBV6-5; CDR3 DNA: TGTGCCAGCAGTAAACGACAGGGGGGTCCCTACGAGCAGTACTTC; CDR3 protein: CASSKRQGGPYEQYF
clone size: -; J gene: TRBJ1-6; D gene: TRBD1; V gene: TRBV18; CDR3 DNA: TGTGCCAGCTCACCAATCAAAGGGACAGGGGACAATTCCCCCCTCCACTTT; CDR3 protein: CASSPIKGTGDNSPLHF
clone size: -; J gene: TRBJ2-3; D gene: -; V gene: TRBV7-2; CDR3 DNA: TGTGCCAGCAGCTTTGGCCAGGGAACAGATACGCAGTATTTT; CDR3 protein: CASSFGQGTDTQYF
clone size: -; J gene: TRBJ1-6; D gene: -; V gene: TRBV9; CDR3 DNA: TGTGCCAGCGGAGGCAACAGGGAGTCGGGAAATTCACCCCTCCACTTT; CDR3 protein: CASGGNRESGNSPLHF